The 5 T cell receptor beta chains below come from one sample, sequenced in a study of cytomegalovirus exposure and HLA in healthy donors. A multiplex PCR was run with 60 Vbeta primers and 13 Jbeta primers. Sequencing used immunoSEQ multiplex PCR; TCRdb keeps in-frame clones, though not all of them. The data contain about 160,000 clones, around 79% of them singletons. Material: PBMCs. These receptor sequences come from a human donor in good health.

The rearrangement uses TRBV30 and TRBJ1-2; D uncertain. CDR1 and CDR2 (germline): GTSNPN, SVGIG (reference sequence). The CDR3 is 12 amino acids. V lost 6 bases, J lost 4 bases, and 12 bases lay in between. The CDR3 here is CACFPGSYGYTF. CDR3 DNA: TGTGCCTGCTTCCCAGGATCCTATGGCTACACCTTC.

The CDR3 sequence: CASSQDYRAIAGTGHYGYTF. CDR3 in DNA: TGCGCCAGCAGCCAGGATTACCGGGCTATTGCCGGGACAGGGCACTATGGCTACACCTTC. The chain has TRBV4-1 and TRBJ1-2, with 9 bases aligning to TRBD1. The CDR3 loop spans 20 amino acids. Germline V gives CDR1 MGHRA, CDR2 YSYEKL. V dropped 3 bases and J dropped 3; count of bases not matched to a gene: 20.

The gene calls are TRBV5-4 and TRBJ2-3; 8 bases are shared with TRBD2. Germline CDR1 and CDR2: SGHNT and YYREEE (reference sequence). The CDR3 is 15 residues long. Unmatched junction bases numbered 7, after V lost 2 bases and J lost 5 bases. CDR3 DNA: TGTGCCAGCAGCTTTGGCGGGGGGCGGGGAGATACGCAGTATTTT. Translating it yields CASSFGGGRGDTQYF.

This clone showed up just once. The V call is TRBV4-2, the J call TRBJ2-1, with 7 bases lining up with TRBD2. CDR1 and CDR2 (germline): LGHNA, YNFKEQ. The CDR3 is made up of 16 amino acids. V lost 0 bases, J lost 4 bases, and 6 bases stayed unmatched. CDR3 sequence reads: CASSQDISGNYNEQFF. Written as DNA, the CDR3 is TGTGCCAGCAGCCAAGATATCAGCGGGAATTACAATGAGCAGTTCTTC.

In its sample, this clone was seen once. This chain joins TRBV10-3 and TRBJ2-7, with 7 bases aligning to TRBD1. Looked up from germline, CDR1 is ENHRY and CDR2 is SYGVKD. Trimming at V came to 9 bases and at J to 6 bases, leaving 11 bases not matched to a gene. This CDR3 has 13 residues. Here the CDR3 DNA reads TGTGCCATTTCCGGGGACAGAATGGGCGAGCAGTACTTC. This sequence encodes CAISGDRMGEQYF.